The following is a T cell receptor (beta chain) sequence with its context. CDR3 length equals 14 residues. V lost 0 bases to trimming and J lost 7 bases, with 12 bases between them. Germline CDR1 GTSNPN, CDR2 SVGIG (reference sequence). TCRdb's table, derived via immunoSEQ multiplex PCR, lists solely in-frame clones and lacks some. Here the sample spans approximately 980,000 clones, less than 85% being singletons. This sample was included in a study of shared clonotypes between healthy human individuals. Background on the study: Researchers assigned three CD4 naive, three CD4 memory, two CD8 naive and one CD8 memory plate to each donor.

Subsets obtained from CD4+ cells comprised CD45RA+ naive and CD45RA-negative memory cells. Sequenced: memory CD4+ T cells sorted from blood. Subset in this sample: CD45RA-negative fraction. This chain uses TRBV30 with TRBJ1-4, with unresolved D. This sequence originates from a man younger than 35 in good health. In nucleotides, the CDR3 is TGTGCCTGGAGTGTACCTGGGAGCGGTGAAAAACTGTTTTTT. Translation gives CAWSVPGSGEKLFF.